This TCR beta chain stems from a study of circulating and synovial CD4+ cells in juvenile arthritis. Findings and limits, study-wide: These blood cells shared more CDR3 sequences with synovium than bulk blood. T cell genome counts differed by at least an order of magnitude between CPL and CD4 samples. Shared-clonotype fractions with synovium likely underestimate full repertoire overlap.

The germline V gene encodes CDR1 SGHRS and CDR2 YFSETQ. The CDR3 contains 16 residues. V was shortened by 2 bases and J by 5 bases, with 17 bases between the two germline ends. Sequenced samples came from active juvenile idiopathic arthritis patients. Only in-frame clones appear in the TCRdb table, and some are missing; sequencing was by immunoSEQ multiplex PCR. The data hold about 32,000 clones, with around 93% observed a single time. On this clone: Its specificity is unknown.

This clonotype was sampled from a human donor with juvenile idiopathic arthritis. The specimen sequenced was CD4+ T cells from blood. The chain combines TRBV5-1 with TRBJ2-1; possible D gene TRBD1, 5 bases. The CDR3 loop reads CASSFFFDRQNNEQFF. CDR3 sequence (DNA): TGCGCCAGCAGCTTTTTTTTTGACAGACAGAACAATGAGCAGTTCTTC.